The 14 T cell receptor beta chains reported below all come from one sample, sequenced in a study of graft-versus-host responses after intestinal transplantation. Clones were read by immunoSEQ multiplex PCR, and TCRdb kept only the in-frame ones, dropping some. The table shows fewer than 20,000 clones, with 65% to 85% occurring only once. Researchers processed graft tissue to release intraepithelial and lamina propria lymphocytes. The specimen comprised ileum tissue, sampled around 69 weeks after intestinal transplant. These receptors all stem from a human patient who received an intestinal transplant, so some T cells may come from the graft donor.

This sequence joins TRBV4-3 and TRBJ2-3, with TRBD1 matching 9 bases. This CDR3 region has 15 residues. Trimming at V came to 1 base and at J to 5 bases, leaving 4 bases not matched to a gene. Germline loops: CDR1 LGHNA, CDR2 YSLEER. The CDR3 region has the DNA TGCGCCAGCAGCCAAGGAACAGGGGGCCGAGATACGCAGTATTTT. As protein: CASSQGTGGRDTQYF.

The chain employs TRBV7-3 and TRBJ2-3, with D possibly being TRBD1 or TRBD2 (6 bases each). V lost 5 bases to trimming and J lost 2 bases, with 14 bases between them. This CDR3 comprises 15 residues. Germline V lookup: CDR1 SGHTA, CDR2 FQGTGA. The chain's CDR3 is CASSPLGGTTDTQYF. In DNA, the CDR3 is TGTGCCAGCAGCCCGTTGGGGGGCACCACAGATACGCAGTATTTT. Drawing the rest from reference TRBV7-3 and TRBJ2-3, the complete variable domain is GAGVSQTPSNKVTEKGKYVELRCDPISGHTALYWYRQSLGQGPEFLIYFQGTGAADDSGLPNDRFFAVRPEGSVSTLKIQRTERGDSAVYLCASSPLGGTTDTQYFGPGTRLTVL.

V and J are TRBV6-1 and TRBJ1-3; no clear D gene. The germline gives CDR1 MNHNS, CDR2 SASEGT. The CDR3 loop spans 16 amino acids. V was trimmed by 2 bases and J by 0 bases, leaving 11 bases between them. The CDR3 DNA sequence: TGTGCCAGCAGTGAAACTCTGTGGCTCTCTGGAAACACCATATATTTT. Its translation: CASSETLWLSGNTIYF.

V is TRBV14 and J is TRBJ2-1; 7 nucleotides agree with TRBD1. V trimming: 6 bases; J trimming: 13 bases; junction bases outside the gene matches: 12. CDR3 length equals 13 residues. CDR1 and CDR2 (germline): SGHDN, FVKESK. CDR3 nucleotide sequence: TGTGCCAGCAGTCGACAGGGCACCAGCGAACAGTTCTTC. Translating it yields CASSRQGTSEQFF.

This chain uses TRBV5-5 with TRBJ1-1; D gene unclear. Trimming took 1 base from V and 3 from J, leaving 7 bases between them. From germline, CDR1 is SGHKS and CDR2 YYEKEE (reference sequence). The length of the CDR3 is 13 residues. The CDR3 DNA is TGTGCCAGCAGCTTGTTCGGGGACACTGAAGCTTTCTTT. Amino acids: CASSLFGDTEAFF.

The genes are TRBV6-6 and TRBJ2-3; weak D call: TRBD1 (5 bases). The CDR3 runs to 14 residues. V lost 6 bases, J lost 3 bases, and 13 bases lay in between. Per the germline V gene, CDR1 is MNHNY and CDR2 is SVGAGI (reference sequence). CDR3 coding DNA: TGTGCCAGCAGCCCAACGGACACTACAGATACGCAGTATTTT. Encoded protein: CASSPTDTTDTQYF.

CDR3: CASSLAHRGSYEQYF. The CDR3 nucleotides read TGTGCCAGCAGCTTGGCCCATAGAGGTTCCTACGAGCAGTACTTC. V gene TRBV5-4 combines with J gene TRBJ2-7; D not certain. The CDR3 totals 15 residues. Germline V gene lookup returns CDR1 SGHNT and CDR2 YYREEE (reference sequence). The ends were cut back, 0 bases at V and 1 base at J, with 11 bases in the middle. Full variable domain (missing parts from reference TRBV5-4 and TRBJ2-7): ETGVTQSPTHLIKTRGQQVTLRCSSQSGHNTVSWYQQALGQGPQFIFQYYREEENGRGNFPPRFSGLQFPNYSSELNVNALELDDSALYLCASSLAHRGSYEQYFGPGTRLTVT.

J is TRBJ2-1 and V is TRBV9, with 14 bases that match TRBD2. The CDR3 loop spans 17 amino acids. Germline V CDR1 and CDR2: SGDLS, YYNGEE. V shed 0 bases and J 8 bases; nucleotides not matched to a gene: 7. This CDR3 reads CASSVVLGLAGVDEQFF. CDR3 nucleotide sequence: TGTGCCAGCAGCGTAGTATTGGGACTAGCGGGGGTCGATGAGCAGTTCTTC.

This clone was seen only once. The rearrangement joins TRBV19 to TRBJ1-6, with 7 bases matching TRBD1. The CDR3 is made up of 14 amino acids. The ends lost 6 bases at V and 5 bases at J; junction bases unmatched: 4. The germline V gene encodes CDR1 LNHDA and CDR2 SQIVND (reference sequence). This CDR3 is CASSPTGDNSPLHF. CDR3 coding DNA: TGTGCCAGTAGCCCTACAGGGGATAATTCACCCCTCCACTTT.

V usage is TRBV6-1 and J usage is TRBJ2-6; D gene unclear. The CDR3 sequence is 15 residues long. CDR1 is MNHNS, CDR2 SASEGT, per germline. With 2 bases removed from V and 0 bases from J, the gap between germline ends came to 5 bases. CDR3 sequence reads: CASSEWGSGANVLTF. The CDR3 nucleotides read TGTGCCAGCAGTGAATGGGGCTCTGGGGCCAACGTCCTGACTTTC.

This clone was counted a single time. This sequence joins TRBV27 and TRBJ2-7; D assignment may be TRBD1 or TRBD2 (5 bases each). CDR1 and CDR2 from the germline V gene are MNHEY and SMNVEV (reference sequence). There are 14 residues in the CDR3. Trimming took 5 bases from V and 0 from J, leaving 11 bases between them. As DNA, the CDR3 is TGTGCCAGCAGTGACGGGACGGCCTCCTACGAGCAGTACTTC. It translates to CASSDGTASYEQYF.

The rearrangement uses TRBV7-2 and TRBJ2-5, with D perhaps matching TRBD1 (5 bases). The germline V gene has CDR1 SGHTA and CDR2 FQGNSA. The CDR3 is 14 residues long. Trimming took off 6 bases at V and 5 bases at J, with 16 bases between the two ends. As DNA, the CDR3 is TGTGCCAGCAGTCCAGGGCTGAACGGGGAGACCCAGTACTTC. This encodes CASSPGLNGETQYF.

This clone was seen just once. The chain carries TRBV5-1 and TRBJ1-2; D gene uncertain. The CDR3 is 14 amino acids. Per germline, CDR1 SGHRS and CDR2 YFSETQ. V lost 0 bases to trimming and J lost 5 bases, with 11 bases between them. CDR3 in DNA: TGCGCCAGCAGCTTGGGTGACGTCGGGTATGGCTACACCTTC. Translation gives CASSLGDVGYGYTF.

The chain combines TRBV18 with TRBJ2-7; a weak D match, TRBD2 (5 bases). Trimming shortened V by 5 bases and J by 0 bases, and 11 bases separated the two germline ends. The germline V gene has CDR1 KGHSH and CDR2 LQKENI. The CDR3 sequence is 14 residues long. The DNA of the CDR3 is TGTGCCAGCTCATCCGACCGGGGCTCCTACGAGCAGTACTTC. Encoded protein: CASSSDRGSYEQYF. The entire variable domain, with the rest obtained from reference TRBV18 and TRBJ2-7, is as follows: NAGVMQNPRHLVRRRGQEARLRCSPMKGHSHVYWYRQLPEEGLKFMVYLQKENIIDESGMPKERFSAEFPKEGPSILRIQQVVRGDSAAYFCASSSDRGSYEQYFGPGTRLTVT.